The following is a TCR beta chain sequence with its context. Its cognate antigen has yet to be identified. No base-level quality is on record; no much larger clone is a single base apart. The data derive from a study of blood T cell repertoires in COVID-19 (dated by TCRdb to the early 2020s). The study in broad terms: Collaborator samples came from the United States, Italy and Spain and covered acute and convalescent phases of COVID-19. The sample metadata nearly always contained a de-identified subject ID, COVID-19 status, age in years and sex. Samples were obtained from the ongoing ImmuneRACE study (first 160 participants) and from over a thousand subjects provided by 6 global collaborators. The prospective study material was composed of cDNA or gDNA derived from T cells, B-cell-depleted T cells, or PBMCs. The repertoires were made available in a free public database intended to serve as a resource for research on the immune response to SARS-CoV-2. Where available, HLA class I and class II types were obtained from metadata supplied by the sample provider rather than from assay-based typing. Subjects who had been exposed to COVID-19, were actively infected with it, or had recovered from it provided the deeply sampled blood TCRbeta repertoires that made up the dataset. General conclusions and limits of the study: Clinical and demographic metadata were provided uncurated, with the amount varying by source and participant.

Trimming removed 7 bases from V and 2 bases from J, leaving 15 bases between the germline ends. The CDR3 numbers 15 residues from cysteine through phenylalanine. The entry retains the CDR3 DNA only, 45 bases that are in frame from base 1. The germline V gene encodes CDR1 MNHEY and CDR2 SMNVEV (reference sequence). Each collaborating institution followed its own protocols to collect whole blood in K2EDTA tubes. For TCRbeta analysis, collaborators shipped samples in one of three forms: frozen whole blood, isolated PBMCs, or DNA extracted from either of those sample types. TCRbeta CDR3 regions were amplified from genomic DNA by means of the immunoSEQ Assay, a bias-controlled multiplex PCR. As for the authors' bioinformatics: Nucleated cell counts per sample were estimated from amplification of reference gene primers within the assay. Sequence reads were collapsed and filtered to measure the absolute abundance of every unique TCRbeta CDR3 rearrangement. Productive Simpson clonality was computed per sample as the square root of Simpson's diversity index over productive rearrangements. This immuneACCESS table, as held by TCRdb, lists in-frame sequences with V and J called but not all clones. Of the missing ones, under half trace to an unresolved V gene in checked studies; the others have no known cause. The V and J calls and clone size are taken from that table; D and trimming were inferred from the DNA. This sample comprises over 70,000 clones, around 88% of them detected only once. The ten largest clones add up to roughly a sixth of the sample.

The sequenced material came from peripheral blood. This receptor was taken from a human donor in a cohort sampled during active COVID-19. The chain is encoded by TRBV27 joined to TRBJ2-1, with a weak D call of TRBD2 (5 bases match). The CDR3 sequence is CASTLGGKTYNEQFF. The DNA reads TGTGCCAGCACCCTAGGAGGTAAGACCTACAATGAGCAGTTCTTC.